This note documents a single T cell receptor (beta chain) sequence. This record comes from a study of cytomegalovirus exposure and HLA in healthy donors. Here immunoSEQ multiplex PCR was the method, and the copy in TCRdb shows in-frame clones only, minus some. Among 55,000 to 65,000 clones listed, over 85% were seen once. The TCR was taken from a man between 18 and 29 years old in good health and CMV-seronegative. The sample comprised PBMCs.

The CDR3 region is CASSFERDELETQYF. The CDR3 DNA reads TGTGCCAGCAGTTTTGAGCGGGACGAGCTTGAGACCCAGTACTTC. V and J are TRBV28 and TRBJ2-5, with 7 bases identical to TRBD2. This CDR3 comprises 15 residues. In germline, CDR1 is MDHEN, CDR2 SYDVKM. The trim removed 3 bases at V and 5 bases at J, leaving 9 bases unmatched.